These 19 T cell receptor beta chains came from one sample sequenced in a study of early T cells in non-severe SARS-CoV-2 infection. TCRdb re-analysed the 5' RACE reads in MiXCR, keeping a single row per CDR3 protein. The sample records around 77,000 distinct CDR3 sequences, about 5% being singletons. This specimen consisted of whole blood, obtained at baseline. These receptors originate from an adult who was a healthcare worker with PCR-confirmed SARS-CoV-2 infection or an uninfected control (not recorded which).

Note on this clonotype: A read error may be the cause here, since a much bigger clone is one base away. CDR3 sequence: CVSRYLQGIHF. DNA of the CDR3: TGTGTCAGCAGGTACTTACAGGGTATACATTTT. The V and J genes are TRBV28 and TRBJ1-5; possible D gene TRBD1, 6 bases. The CDR3 has 11 residues. Germline-derived CDR1 and CDR2 are MDHEN and SYDVKM.

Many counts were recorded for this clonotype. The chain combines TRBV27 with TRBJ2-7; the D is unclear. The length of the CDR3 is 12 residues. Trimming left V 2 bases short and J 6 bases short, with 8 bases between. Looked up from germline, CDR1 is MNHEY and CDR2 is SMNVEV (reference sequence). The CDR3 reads CASSLGGFEQYF. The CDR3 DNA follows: TGTGCCAGCAGTTTAGGCGGTTTCGAGCAGTACTTC.

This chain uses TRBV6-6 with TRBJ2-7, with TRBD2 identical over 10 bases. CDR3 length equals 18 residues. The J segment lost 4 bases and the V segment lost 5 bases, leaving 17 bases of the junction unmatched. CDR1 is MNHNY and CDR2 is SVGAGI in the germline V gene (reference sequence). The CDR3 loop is CASSAGTSVRGPSYEQYF. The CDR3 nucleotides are TGTGCCAGCAGTGCCGGGACTAGCGTTCGGGGTCCGTCATACGAGCAGTACTTC.

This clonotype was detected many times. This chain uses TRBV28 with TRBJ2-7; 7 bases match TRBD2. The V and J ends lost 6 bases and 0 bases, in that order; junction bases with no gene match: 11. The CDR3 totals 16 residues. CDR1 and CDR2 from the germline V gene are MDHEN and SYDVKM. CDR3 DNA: TGTGCCAGCAGGAAGGGGCTAGCGGTTATCTCCTACGAGCAGTACTTC. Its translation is CASRKGLAVISYEQYF.

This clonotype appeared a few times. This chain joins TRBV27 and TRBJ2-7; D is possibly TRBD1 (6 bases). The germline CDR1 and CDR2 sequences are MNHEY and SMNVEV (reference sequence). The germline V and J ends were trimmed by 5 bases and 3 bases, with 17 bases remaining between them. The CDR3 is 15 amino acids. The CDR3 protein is CASSPLQGMVYEQYF. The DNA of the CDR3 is TGTGCCAGCAGTCCCCTTCAGGGGATGGTCTACGAGCAGTACTTC.

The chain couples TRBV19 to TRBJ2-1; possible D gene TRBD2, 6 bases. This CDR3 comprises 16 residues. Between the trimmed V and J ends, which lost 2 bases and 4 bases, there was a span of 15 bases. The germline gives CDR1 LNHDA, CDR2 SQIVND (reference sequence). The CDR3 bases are TGTGCCAGTAGTATATCCGGGTTAGCGGAATACAATGAGCAGTTCTTC. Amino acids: CASSISGLAEYNEQFF.

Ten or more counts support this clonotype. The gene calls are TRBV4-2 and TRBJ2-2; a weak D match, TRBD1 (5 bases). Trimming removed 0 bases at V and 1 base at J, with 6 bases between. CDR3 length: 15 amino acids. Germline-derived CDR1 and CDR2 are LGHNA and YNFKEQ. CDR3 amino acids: CASSQDRGNTGELFF. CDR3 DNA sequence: TGTGCCAGCAGCCAAGATAGGGGGAACACCGGGGAGCTGTTTTTT.

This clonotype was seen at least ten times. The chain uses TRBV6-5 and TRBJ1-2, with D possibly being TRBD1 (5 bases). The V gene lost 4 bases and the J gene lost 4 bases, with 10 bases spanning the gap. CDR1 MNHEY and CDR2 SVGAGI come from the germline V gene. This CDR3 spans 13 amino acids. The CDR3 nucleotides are TGTGCCAGCAGTTCGGGACGGATCTATGGCTACACCTTC. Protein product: CASSSGRIYGYTF.

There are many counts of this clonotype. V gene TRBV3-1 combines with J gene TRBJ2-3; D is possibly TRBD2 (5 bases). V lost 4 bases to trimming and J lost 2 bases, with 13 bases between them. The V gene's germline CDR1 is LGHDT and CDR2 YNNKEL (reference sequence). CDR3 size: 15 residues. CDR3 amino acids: CASSPTRAYTDTQYF. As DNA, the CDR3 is TGTGCCAGCAGCCCGACGAGGGCTTACACAGATACGCAGTATTTT.

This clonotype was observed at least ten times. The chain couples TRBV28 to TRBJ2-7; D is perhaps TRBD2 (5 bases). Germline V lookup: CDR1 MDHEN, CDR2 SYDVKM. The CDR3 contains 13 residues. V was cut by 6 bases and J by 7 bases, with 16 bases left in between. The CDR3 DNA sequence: TGTGCCAGCAGCCCCGTGGACTGGAGGGAGCAGTACTTC. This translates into CASSPVDWREQYF.

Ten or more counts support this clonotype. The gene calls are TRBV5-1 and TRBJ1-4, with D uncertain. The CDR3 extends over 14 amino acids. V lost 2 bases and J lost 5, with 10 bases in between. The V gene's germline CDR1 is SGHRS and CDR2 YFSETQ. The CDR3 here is CASSLEKSNEKLFF. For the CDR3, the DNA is TGCGCCAGCAGCTTAGAAAAATCCAATGAAAAACTGTTTTTT.

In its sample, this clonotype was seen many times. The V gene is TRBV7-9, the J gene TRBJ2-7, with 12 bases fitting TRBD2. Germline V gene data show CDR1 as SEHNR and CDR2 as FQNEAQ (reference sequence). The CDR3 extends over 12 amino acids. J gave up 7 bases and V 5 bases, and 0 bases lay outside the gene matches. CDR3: CASSGLAGEQYF. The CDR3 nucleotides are TGTGCCAGCAGCGGACTAGCGGGGGAGCAGTACTTC.

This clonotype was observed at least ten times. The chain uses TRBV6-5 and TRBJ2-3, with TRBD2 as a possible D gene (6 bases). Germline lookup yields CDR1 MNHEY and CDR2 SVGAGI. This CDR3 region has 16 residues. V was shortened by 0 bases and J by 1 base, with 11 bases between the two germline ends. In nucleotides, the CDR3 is TGTGCCAGCAGTTACTCCGGCGGAGGGGGCACAGATACGCAGTATTTT. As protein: CASSYSGGGGTDTQYF.

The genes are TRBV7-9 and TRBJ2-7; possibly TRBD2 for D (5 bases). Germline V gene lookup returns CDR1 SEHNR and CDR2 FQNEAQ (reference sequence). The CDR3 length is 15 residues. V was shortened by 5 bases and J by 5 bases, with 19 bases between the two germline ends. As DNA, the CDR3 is TGTGCCAGCAGCCCATCTCTGGGAGAACTCAACGAGCAGTACTTC. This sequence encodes CASSPSLGELNEQYF.

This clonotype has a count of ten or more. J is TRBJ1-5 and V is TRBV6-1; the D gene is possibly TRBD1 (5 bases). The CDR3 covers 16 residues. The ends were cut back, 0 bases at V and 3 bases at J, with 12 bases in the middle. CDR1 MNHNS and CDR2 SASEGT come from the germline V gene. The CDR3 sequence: CASSEARGSSNQPQHF. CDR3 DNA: TGTGCCAGCAGTGAAGCGAGGGGAAGTTCCAATCAGCCCCAGCATTTT.

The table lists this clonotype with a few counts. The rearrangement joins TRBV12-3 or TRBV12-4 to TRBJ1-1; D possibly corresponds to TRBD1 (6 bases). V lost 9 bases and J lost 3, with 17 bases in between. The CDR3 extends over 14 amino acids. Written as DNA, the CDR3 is TGTGCCAGTCTACAGGGCCGACGGGACACTGAAGCTTTCTTT. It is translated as CASLQGRRDTEAFF.

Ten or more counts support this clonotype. In DNA, the CDR3 is TGTGCCAGCTCACCACGGGCAGGGGAAGGAAACACCATATATTTT. Amino acid sequence: CASSPRAGEGNTIYF. V usage is TRBV18 and J usage is TRBJ1-3; possible D gene TRBD1, 6 bases. The germline V gene has CDR1 KGHSH and CDR2 LQKENI. V was trimmed by 1 base and J by 4 bases, leaving 11 bases between them. There are 15 residues in the CDR3.

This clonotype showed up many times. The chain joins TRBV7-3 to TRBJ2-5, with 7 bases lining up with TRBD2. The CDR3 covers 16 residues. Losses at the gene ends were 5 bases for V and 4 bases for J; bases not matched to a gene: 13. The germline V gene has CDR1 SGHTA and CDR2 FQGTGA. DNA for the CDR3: TGTGCCAGCAGCACTACCGGGACTACAATTGGAGAGACCCAGTACTTC. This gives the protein CASSTTGTTIGETQYF.

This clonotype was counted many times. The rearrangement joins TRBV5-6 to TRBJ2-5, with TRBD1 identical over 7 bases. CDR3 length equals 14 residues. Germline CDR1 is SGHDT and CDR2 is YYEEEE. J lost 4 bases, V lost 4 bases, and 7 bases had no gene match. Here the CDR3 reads CASSPPHRGETQYF. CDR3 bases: TGTGCCAGCAGCCCACCCCACAGGGGAGAGACCCAGTACTTC. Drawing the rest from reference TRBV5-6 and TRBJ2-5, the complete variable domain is DAGVTQSPTHLIKTRGQQVTLRCSPKSGHDTVSWYQQALGQGPQFIFQYYEEEERQRGNFPDRFSGHQFPNYSSELNVNALLLGDSALYLCASSPPHRGETQYFGPGTRLLVL.